The 30 T cell receptor beta chains reported below all come from one sample, sequenced in a study of identifying expanded T cells in peripheral blood. Method: immunoSEQ multiplex PCR; TCRdb's copy keeps in-frame clones and lacks some. The sample lists about 54,000 clones; 89% were seen once. The sequencing input was blood. The receptor set was obtained from a person between 18 and 70 years old in good health.

J is TRBJ2-5 and V is TRBV15; D possibly corresponds to TRBD2 (6 bases). V dropped 5 bases and J dropped 4 bases, with 14 bases sitting between them. This CDR3 is built from 14 residues. CDR1 and CDR2 (germline): LNHNV, YYDKDF (reference sequence). Here the CDR3 reads CATSQWGLLETQYF. For the CDR3, the DNA is TGTGCCACCAGCCAATGGGGACTCCTAGAGACCCAGTACTTC.

The DNA of the CDR3 is TGCGCCAGCAGCTTGGTGGGGAATTCAGGAAACACCATATATTTT. This encodes CASSLVGNSGNTIYF. The chain has TRBV5-1 and TRBJ1-3; D gene ambiguous. Trimming removed 0 bases from V and 4 bases from J, with 11 bases in between. The CDR3 consists of 15 residues. CDR1 SGHRS and CDR2 YFSETQ come from the germline V gene.

A single count supports this clone. At one end, the junction sequence differs from germline, possibly due to a read error. This sequence joins TRBV19 and TRBJ1-1, with D uncertain. CDR3 length equals 13 residues. The germline gives CDR1 LNHDA, CDR2 SQIVND (reference sequence). The CDR3 loop is CARRPGIHTEAFF. Written as DNA, the CDR3 is TGTGCCCGTAGACCGGGGATACACACTGAAGCTTTCTTT.

V usage is TRBV5-5 and J usage is TRBJ2-3; 7 bases agree with TRBD2. The CDR3 loop spans 15 amino acids. V trimming: 5 bases; J trimming: 1 base; junction bases outside the gene matches: 7. Per germline, CDR1 SGHKS and CDR2 YYEKEE (reference sequence). CDR3 loop: CASRPAGAGTDTQYF. The CDR3 region has the DNA TGTGCCAGCAGGCCTGCGGGAGCGGGCACAGATACGCAGTATTTT.

J is TRBJ1-4 and V is TRBV2; D uncertain. Germline V gene data show CDR1 as SNHLY and CDR2 as FYNNEI. This CDR3 contains 14 residues. V lost 5 bases, J lost 5 bases, and 12 bases lay in between. The CDR3 is CASSSTLDNEKLFF. The CDR3 DNA reads TGTGCCAGCAGTTCAACACTCGACAATGAAAAACTGTTTTTT.

The count of this clone is one. This chain uses TRBV11-2 with TRBJ2-1; D is possibly TRBD2 (7 bases). CDR1 SGHAT and CDR2 FQNNGV come from the germline V gene. The CDR3 is 16 amino acids. The V end lost 0 bases, the J end lost 7 bases, and 16 bases lay between the germline ends. In nucleotides, the CDR3 is TGTGCCAGCAGCTTAGACCCTCGGGGGGCCAGGAATGAGCAGTTCTTC. Translation gives CASSLDPRGARNEQFF.

This rearrangement joins TRBV19 to TRBJ1-3; D unresolved. The length of the CDR3 is 15 residues. Germline lookup yields CDR1 LNHDA and CDR2 SQIVND (reference sequence). Trimming took off 5 bases at V and 0 bases at J, with 11 bases between the two ends. The CDR3 loop is CASSSGRNSGNTIYF. CDR3 DNA: TGTGCCAGTAGTTCTGGCAGAAACTCTGGAAACACCATATATTTT.

The genes are TRBV29-1 and TRBJ2-5; 7 nucleotides align to TRBD1. In germline, CDR1 is SQVTM, CDR2 ANQGSEA. CDR3 length: 13 amino acids. The J segment lost 4 bases and the V segment lost 7 bases, leaving 9 bases of the junction unmatched. CDR3 amino acids: CSADPGGGETQYF. The CDR3, as DNA: TGCAGCGCGGACCCAGGGGGTGGAGAGACCCAGTACTTC.

V usage is TRBV25-1 and J usage is TRBJ1-1; the D gene is possibly TRBD1 (5 bases). CDR1 and CDR2 from the germline V gene are MGHDK and SYGVNS. The CDR3 has 13 amino acids. The V gene lost 7 bases and the J gene lost 5 bases, with 14 bases spanning the gap. The CDR3, as DNA: TGTGCCAGCAAGGCCCAGGAGGGGACTGAAGCTTTCTTT. Translating gives CASKAQEGTEAFF.

V and J are TRBV7-9 and TRBJ2-3; 15 nucleotides align to TRBD2. V shed 4 bases and J 9 bases; nucleotides not matched to a gene: 5. Germline-derived CDR1 and CDR2 are SEHNR and FQNEAQ (reference sequence). The CDR3 sequence is 15 residues long. The CDR3: CASSSGLAGGRTQYF. The CDR3 bases are TGTGCCAGCAGCTCGGGACTAGCGGGAGGCAGAACGCAGTATTTT.

The rearrangement links TRBV7-2 to TRBJ1-1; 9 nucleotides align to TRBD1. J gave up 4 bases and V 6 bases, and 9 bases lay outside the gene matches. This CDR3 spans 15 amino acids. CDR1 and CDR2 from the germline V gene are SGHTA and FQGNSA. The chain's CDR3 is CASRPAGTGFTEAFF. The CDR3 nucleotides are TGTGCCAGCAGGCCGGCCGGGACAGGGTTCACTGAAGCTTTCTTT.

V gene TRBV27 combines with J gene TRBJ1-2, with a weak D call TRBD1 (6 bases). This CDR3 spans 13 amino acids. Germline CDR1 reads MNHEY; CDR2 reads SMNVEV (reference sequence). The V gene lost 8 bases and the J gene lost 4 bases, with 14 bases spanning the gap. The CDR3 loop is CASGYRVGYGYTF. CDR3 DNA: TGTGCCAGCGGATACAGGGTAGGCTATGGCTACACCTTC.

The V and J genes are TRBV4-2 and TRBJ2-1, with D possibly matching TRBD2 (6 bases). V lost 4 bases and J lost 0, with 10 bases in between. The CDR3 runs 15 residues. Germline V CDR1 and CDR2: LGHNA, YNFKEQ. The CDR3 loop is CASSPEEGSYNEQFF. The DNA for the CDR3 is TGTGCCAGCAGCCCCGAGGAGGGCTCCTACAATGAGCAGTTCTTC.

The chain carries TRBV7-2 and TRBJ1-3; tentative D call: TRBD1 (5 bases). Germline V gene lookup returns CDR1 SGHTA and CDR2 FQGNSA. V shed 5 bases and J shed 8 bases, with 19 bases lying between them. CDR3 length: 15 amino acids. CDR3 DNA sequence: TGTGCCAGCAGCCTGACCGGGGGTATAGGTTACACCATATATTTT. Its translation is CASSLTGGIGYTIYF.

This chain joins TRBV10-3 and TRBJ1-4; TRBD1 agrees at 8 bases. The CDR3 spans 14 residues. Germline values: CDR1 ENHRY, CDR2 SYGVKD. The junction had 11 bases not matched to a gene; V was cut back by 10 bases and J by 7 bases. The CDR3 coding sequence is TGTGCCACCGGGACAGGACCGAAAGTTGAAAAACTGTTTTTT. Amino acids: CATGTGPKVEKLFF.

CDR3 amino acids: CASTRDRVEYGYTF. CDR3 DNA sequence: TGTGCCAGCACCCGGGACAGGGTAGAATATGGCTACACCTTC. The V gene is TRBV9, the J gene TRBJ1-2, with TRBD1 matching 9 bases. CDR3 length equals 14 residues. Trimming removed 6 bases from V and 5 bases from J; junction bases left unmatched: 8. Germline V CDR1 and CDR2: SGDLS, YYNGEE.

The rearrangement uses TRBV5-1 and TRBJ2-1; D not resolved. CDR3 size: 14 residues. The germline V gene encodes CDR1 SGHRS and CDR2 YFSETQ. The V gene lost 2 bases and the J gene lost 4 bases, with 10 bases spanning the gap. In nucleotides, the CDR3 is TGCGCCAGCAGCTTAGGCCAGTCTTACAATGAGCAGTTCTTC. It yields the protein CASSLGQSYNEQFF. The full variable domain, in which reference TRBV5-1 and TRBJ2-1 provide the parts outside the CDR3, is KAGVTQTPRYLIKTRGQQVTLSCSPISGHRSVSWYQQTPGQGLQFLFEYFSETQRNKGNFPGRFSGRQFSNSRSEMNVSTLELGDSALYLCASSLGQSYNEQFFGPGTRLTVL.

This clone showed up just a few times. The chain links TRBV6-1 to TRBJ1-2, with D unclear. CDR1 and CDR2 from the germline V gene are MNHNS and SASEGT. This CDR3 has 11 amino acids. V lost 6 bases, J lost 8 bases, and 10 bases lay in between. In DNA form, the CDR3 reads TGTGCCAGCAGGGACTCCGGGGGCTACACCTTC. As protein: CASRDSGGYTF.

The chain carries TRBV29-1 and TRBJ2-1; 8 nucleotides match TRBD1. The CDR3 loop spans 13 amino acids. V trimming: 7 bases; J trimming: 8 bases; junction bases outside the gene matches: 10. Germline lookup yields CDR1 SQVTM and CDR2 ANQGSEA. In DNA, the CDR3 is TGCAGCGGACGGACAGGGTCTTTTCATGAGCAGTTCTTC. Its protein product is CSGRTGSFHEQFF.

The gene calls are TRBV11-3 and TRBJ2-1, with TRBD2 matching 11 bases. With V trimmed by 0 bases and J by 8 bases, 6 bases remained unmatched. Germline CDR1 and CDR2: SGHNT and YENEEA. This CDR3 comprises 16 residues. Here the CDR3 reads CASSLDSGRAGDEQFF. CDR3 bases: TGTGCCAGCAGCTTAGATAGCGGGAGGGCCGGCGATGAGCAGTTCTTC.

The rearrangement uses TRBV5-6 and TRBJ2-3; D gene ambiguous. The CDR3 spans 12 residues. Germline loops: CDR1 SGHDT, CDR2 YYEEEE. Trimming shortened V by 0 bases and J by 5 bases, and 4 bases separated the two germline ends. CDR3 amino acids: CASSLVRDTQYF. The CDR3, as DNA: TGTGCCAGCAGCTTGGTTCGAGATACGCAGTATTTT.

This chain joins TRBV7-9 and TRBJ2-5, with D tentatively TRBD2 (5 bases). The CDR3 runs 14 residues. Trimming stripped 3 bases from V and 2 bases from J, with 10 bases between. Germline V gene data show CDR1 as SEHNR and CDR2 as FQNEAQ (reference sequence). CDR3 residues: CASSFLGVQETQYF. The CDR3 DNA reads as TGTGCCAGCAGCTTTTTGGGAGTGCAAGAGACCCAGTACTTC.

The chain is built from TRBV29-1 and TRBJ2-1, with 7 bases aligning to TRBD2. CDR3 length: 12 residues. Germline V CDR1 and CDR2: SQVTM, ANQGSEA. The V gene end was trimmed by 7 bases and the J gene end by 5 bases; junction bases not matched to a gene: 5. The DNA of the CDR3 is TGCAGCGACCGGGACTACCACAATGAGCAGTTCTTC. Protein: CSDRDYHNEQFF.

The V and J genes are TRBV6-5 and TRBJ2-2, with D perhaps matching TRBD2 (6 bases). Trimming shortened V by 0 bases and J by 7 bases, and 9 bases separated the two germline ends. The length of the CDR3 is 14 residues. CDR1 and CDR2 (germline): MNHEY, SVGAGI. CDR3 region: CASSYSAGLGELFF. The CDR3 DNA reads as TGTGCCAGCAGTTACTCTGCGGGGCTCGGGGAGCTGTTTTTT.

The chain combines TRBV29-1 with TRBJ2-7; D is unclear. Germline V gene data show CDR1 as SQVTM and CDR2 as ANQGSEA. CDR3 size: 14 residues. CDR3 protein: CDRPRPGLHYEQYF. Written as DNA, the CDR3 is TGCGACCGCCCTCGTCCCGGCTTACACTACGAGCAGTACTTC.

The CDR3 region has the DNA TGTGCCAGCAGCCGAGGGGGGTTACGTCAGCCCCAGCATTTT. Translating it yields CASSRGGLRQPQHF. This sequence joins TRBV9 and TRBJ1-5; tentatively, D is TRBD1 (6 bases). Germline lookup yields CDR1 SGDLS and CDR2 YYNGEE. The V end was cut by 4 bases, the J end by 6 bases, with 14 bases between. The CDR3 loop spans 14 amino acids.

J is TRBJ2-5 and V is TRBV30; D call uncertain. The CDR3 length is 12 residues. V dropped 0 bases and J dropped 8 bases, with 10 bases sitting between them. From germline, CDR1 is GTSNPN and CDR2 SVGIG (reference sequence). The CDR3: CAWSVRRETQYF. The DNA of the CDR3 is TGTGCCTGGAGTGTACGTAGAGAAACCCAGTACTTC.

The sample holds one count of this clone. V usage is TRBV19 and J usage is TRBJ2-1; D ambiguous. The CDR3 is made up of 14 amino acids. The V end lost 4 bases, the J end lost 2 bases, and 9 bases lay between the germline ends. Germline V CDR1 and CDR2: LNHDA, SQIVND (reference sequence). The CDR3 coding sequence is TGTGCCAGTAGTACTTCTAAGACCTACAATGAGCAGTTCTTC. Translating gives CASSTSKTYNEQFF.

The chain combines TRBV5-1 with TRBJ1-3; D gene unclear. The germline V gene encodes CDR1 SGHRS and CDR2 YFSETQ. With 1 base removed from V and 0 bases from J, the gap between germline ends came to 8 bases. The CDR3 is made up of 15 amino acids. The CDR3 DNA reads TGCGCCAGCAGCTTGTCCGGTAGCTCTGGAAACACCATATATTTT. Amino acid sequence: CASSLSGSSGNTIYF.

Comments on this clone: A read error may produce the germline difference seen at one junction end. The chain carries TRBV9 and TRBJ1-2; 8 bases are shared with TRBD1. There are 12 residues in the CDR3. The germline gives CDR1 SGDLS, CDR2 YYNGEE. The CDR3 loop reads CASSVEGQVPSF. The CDR3 region has the DNA TGTGCCAGCAGCGTAGAGGGACAGGTCCCTTCCTTC.